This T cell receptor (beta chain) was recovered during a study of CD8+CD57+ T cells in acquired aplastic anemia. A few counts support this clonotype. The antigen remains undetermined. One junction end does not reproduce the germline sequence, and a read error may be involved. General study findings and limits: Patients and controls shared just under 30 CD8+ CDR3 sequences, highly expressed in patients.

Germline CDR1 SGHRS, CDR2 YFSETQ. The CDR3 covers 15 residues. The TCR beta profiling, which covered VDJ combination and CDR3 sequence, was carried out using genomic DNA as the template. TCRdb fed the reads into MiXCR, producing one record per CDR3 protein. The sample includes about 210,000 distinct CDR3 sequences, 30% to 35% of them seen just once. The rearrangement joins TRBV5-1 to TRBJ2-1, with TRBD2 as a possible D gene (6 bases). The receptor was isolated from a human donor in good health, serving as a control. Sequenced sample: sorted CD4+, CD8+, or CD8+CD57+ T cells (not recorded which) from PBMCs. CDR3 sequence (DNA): TGCGCCAGCAGGTTGGGGGGTCTTCTGGACCATGAGCAGTTCTTC. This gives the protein CASRLGGLLDHEQFF.